Sequencing of this TCR beta chain was carried out in a study of identical twins. Note on this clonotype: Antigen specificity is unknown.

Study-wide points: Conclusions leaned on cross-sectional statistical analysis and did not track the same donors over time.

With template switching, a universal primer site was added, and the cDNA carried unique molecular identifiers. TCRdb independently ran MiXCR on the 5' RACE reads; one entry per CDR3 protein. The table has some 730,000 distinct CDR3 sequences, around a sixth seen once; the top ten hold about an eighth. From germline, CDR1 is ENHRY and CDR2 SYGVKD. The V end was cut by 0 bases, the J end by 5 bases, with 3 bases between. The CDR3 is 12 amino acids. A further study also used this sample, focusing on T cells expressing NK-cell markers. This second study notes: CD3+CD56+NKG2C+, CD3+CD56+NKG2C- and CD3+CD56-NKG2C+ T cells, once sorted, supplied the TCR beta repertoires. Restricting sorting to alpha-beta TCR T cells was achieved in several experiments by an anti-gamma-delta TCR antibody.

The sample taken for sequencing was PBMCs. The chain is built from TRBV10-3 and TRBJ2-3; D uncertain. The clonotype comes from a young woman in good health. The CDR3 DNA is TGTGCCATCAGTGAGTCGGAAGATACGCAGTATTTT. It translates to CAISESEDTQYF.